This TCR beta chain was documented in a study of T cells in Graves' hyperthyroidism and ophthalmopathy. From RNA transcripts, TCR beta CDR3 regions were amplified. HTBI primers drove first-round RT-PCR of the TCR CDR3. TCRdb re-called the multiplex PCR reads with MiXCR, one entry per CDR3 protein. Of a few hundred thousand distinct CDR3 sequences detected, 15% to 19% appear once; the ten largest clones hold around 7.5%. The germline V gene encodes CDR1 SGHDN and CDR2 FVKESK. Trimming took off 3 bases at V and 0 bases at J, with 11 bases between the two ends. This CDR3 region has 16 residues. The chain links TRBV14 to TRBJ1-4; a possible D gene is TRBD1 (5 bases). The receptor comes from a woman aged 30 to 39 with Graves' hyperthyroidism. The source material was blood. Here the CDR3 DNA reads TGTGCCAGCAGCCATCACCAGGGTGCAACTAATGAAAAACTGTTTTTT. It yields the protein CASSHHQGATNEKLFF.